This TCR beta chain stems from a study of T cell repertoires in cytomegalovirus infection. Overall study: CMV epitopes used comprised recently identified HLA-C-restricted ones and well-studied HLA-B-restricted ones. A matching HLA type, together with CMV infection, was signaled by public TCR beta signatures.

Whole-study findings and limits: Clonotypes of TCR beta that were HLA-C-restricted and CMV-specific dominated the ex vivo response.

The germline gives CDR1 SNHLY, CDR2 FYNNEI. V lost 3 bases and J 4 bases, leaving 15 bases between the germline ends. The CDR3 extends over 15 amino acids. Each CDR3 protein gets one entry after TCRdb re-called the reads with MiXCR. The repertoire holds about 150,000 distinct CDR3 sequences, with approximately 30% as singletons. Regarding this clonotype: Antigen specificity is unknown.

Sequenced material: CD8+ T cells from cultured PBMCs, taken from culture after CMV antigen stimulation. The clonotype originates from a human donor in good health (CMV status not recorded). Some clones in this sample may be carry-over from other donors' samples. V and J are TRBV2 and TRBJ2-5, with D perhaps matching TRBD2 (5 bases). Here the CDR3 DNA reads TGTGCCAGCAGTGAGAGGGCTCTATCGGGAGAGACCCAGTACTTC. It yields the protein CASSERALSGETQYF.